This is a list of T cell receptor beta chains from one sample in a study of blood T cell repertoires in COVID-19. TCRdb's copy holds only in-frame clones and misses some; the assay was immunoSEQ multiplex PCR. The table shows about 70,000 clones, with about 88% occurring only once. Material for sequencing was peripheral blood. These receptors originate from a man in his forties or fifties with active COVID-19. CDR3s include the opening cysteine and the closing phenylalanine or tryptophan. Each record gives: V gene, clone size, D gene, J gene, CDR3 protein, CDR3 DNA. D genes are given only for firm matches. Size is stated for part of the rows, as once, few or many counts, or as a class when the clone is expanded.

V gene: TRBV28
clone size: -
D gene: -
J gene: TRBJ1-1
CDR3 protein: CASRRLVSMNTEAFF
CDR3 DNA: TGTGCCAGCAGACGCCTAGTCAGCATGAACACTGAAGCTTTCTTT

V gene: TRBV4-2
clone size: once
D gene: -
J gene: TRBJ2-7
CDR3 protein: CASSPGSSYEQYF
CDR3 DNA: TGTGCCAGCAGCCCAGGGTCCTCCTACGAGCAGTACTTC

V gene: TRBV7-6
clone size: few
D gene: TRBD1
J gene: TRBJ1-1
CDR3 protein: CASSIAGGAGTEAFF
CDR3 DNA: TGTGCCAGCAGTATAGCAGGGGGCGCCGGGACTGAAGCTTTCTTT

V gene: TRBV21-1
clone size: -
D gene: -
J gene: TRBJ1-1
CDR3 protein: CASSHRPYRGLCPTKTEAFF
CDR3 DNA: TGTGCCAGCAGCCACCGACCCTACAGGGGGCTCTGCCCCACGAAAACTGAAGCTTTCTTT

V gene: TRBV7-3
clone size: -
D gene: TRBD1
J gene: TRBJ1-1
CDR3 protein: CASSPGTGRTEAFF
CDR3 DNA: TGTGCCAGCAGCCCGGGGACAGGAAGGACTGAAGCTTTCTTT

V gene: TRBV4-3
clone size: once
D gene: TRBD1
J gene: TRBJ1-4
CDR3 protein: CASSQEVPRDSNEKLFF
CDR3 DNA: TGCGCCAGCAGCCAAGAGGTGCCCCGGGACAGTAATGAAAAACTGTTTTTT

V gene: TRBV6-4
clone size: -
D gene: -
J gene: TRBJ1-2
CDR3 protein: CARDGRQLFNYGYTF
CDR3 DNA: TGTGCCAGGGATGGCCGACAATTATTTAACTATGGCTACACCTTC

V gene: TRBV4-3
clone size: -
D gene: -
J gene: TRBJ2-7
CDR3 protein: CASSQDQSGDYEQYF
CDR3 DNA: TGCGCCAGCAGCCAAGATCAGTCAGGGGACTACGAGCAGTACTTC

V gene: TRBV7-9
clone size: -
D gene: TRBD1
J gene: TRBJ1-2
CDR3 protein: CASSPDRGLSGYTF
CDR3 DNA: TGTGCCAGCAGCCCGGACAGGGGGTTGAGTGGCTACACCTTC

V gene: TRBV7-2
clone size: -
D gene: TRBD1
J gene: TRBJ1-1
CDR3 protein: CASARQGRTEAFF
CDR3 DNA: TGTGCCAGCGCACGACAGGGTAGGACTGAAGCTTTCTTT

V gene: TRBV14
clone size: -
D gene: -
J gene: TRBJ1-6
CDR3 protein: CASSQKDSYNSPLHF
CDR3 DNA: TGTGCCAGCAGCCAAAAGGACAGTTATAATTCACCCCTCCACTTT

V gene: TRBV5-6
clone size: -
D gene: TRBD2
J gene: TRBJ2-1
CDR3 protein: CASSRGLADNEQFF
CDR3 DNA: TGTGCCAGCAGCCGGGGACTAGCGGACAATGAGCAGTTCTTC

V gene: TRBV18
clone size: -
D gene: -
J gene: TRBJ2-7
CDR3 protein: CASSPSGDEQYF
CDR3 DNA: TGTGCCAGCTCACCATCAGGGGACGAGCAGTACTTC

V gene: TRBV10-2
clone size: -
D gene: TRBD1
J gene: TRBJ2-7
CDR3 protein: CASSPRGISYEQYF
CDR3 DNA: TGCGCCAGCAGTCCCAGGGGGATATCCTACGAGCAGTACTTC

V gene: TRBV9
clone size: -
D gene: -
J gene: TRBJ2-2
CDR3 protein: CASSARDWTNTGELFF
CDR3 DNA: TGTGCCAGCAGCGCCCGGGACTGGACGAACACCGGGGAGCTGTTTTTT

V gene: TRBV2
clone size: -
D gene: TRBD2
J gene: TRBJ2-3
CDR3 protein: CASSDPAGGLTDTQYF
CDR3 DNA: TGTGCCAGCAGTGACCCAGCGGGGGGACTCACAGATACGCAGTATTTT

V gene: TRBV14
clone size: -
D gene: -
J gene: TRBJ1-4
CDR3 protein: CASSQWARGPEKLFF
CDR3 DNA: TGTGCCAGCAGCCAATGGGCCAGGGGCCCTGAAAAACTGTTTTTT

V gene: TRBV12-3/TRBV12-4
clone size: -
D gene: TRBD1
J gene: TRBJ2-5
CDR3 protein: CASSLRQGETQYF
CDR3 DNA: TGTGCCAGCAGTTTACGACAGGGTGAGACCCAGTACTTC

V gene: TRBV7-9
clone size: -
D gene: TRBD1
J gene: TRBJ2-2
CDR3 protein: CASSSGQADTGELFF
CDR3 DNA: TGTGCCAGCAGCTCCGGACAGGCTGACACCGGGGAGCTGTTTTTT

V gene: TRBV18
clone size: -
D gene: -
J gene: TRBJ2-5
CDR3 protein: CASSASIGTQYF
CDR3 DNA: TGTGCCAGCTCAGCTAGCATAGGGACCCAGTACTTC

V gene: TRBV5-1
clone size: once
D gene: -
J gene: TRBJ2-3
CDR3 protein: CASSLQGQVISDTQYF
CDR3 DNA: TGCGCCAGCAGCTTGCAGGGTCAGGTAATATCAGATACGCAGTATTTT

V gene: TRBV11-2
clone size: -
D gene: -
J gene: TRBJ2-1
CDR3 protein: CASSFGSYNEQFF
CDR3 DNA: TGTGCCAGCAGCTTCGGCTCCTACAATGAGCAGTTCTTC

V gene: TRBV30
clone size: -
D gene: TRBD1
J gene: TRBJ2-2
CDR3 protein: CAWSVRGQWTGELFF
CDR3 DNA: TGTGCCTGGAGTGTAAGGGGACAGTGGACCGGGGAGCTGTTTTTT

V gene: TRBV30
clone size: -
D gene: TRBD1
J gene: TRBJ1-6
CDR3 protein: CAWSSGTGPSPLHF
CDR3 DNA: TGTGCCTGGAGTTCCGGGACAGGGCCTTCACCCCTCCACTTT

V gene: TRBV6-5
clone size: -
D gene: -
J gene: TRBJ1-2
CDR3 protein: CASSYGGVGYGYTF
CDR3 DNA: TGTGCCAGCAGTTACGGGGGGGTCGGCTATGGCTACACCTTC